A selection of T cell receptor beta chains follows, all from one sample in a study of graft-versus-host responses after intestinal transplantation. The method was immunoSEQ multiplex PCR; TCRdb's version includes in-frame clones alone and lacks a portion of them. The sample records about 90,000 clones, about 93% being singletons. Antigens for these TCRs are unknown. Sequencing used unstimulated CD8+ T cells sorted from spleen or lymph node cells, obtained before transplant. These receptors were collected from a human donor who was the organ donor for an intestinal transplant. Each CDR3 is given with its conserved first and last residue. A D gene is named only where the DNA matches it firmly. For some rows the clone size is stated as once, few or many, or as a class when expanded; others skip it.

>NA|TRBJ2-1|NA|TRBV2
TGTGCCAGGTCTCAAACAGAAAGGTCCTACAATGAGCAGTTCTTC
CARSQTERSYNEQFF
>NA|TRBJ2-7|NA|TRBV11-2
TGTGCCAGCAGCTTAGAGTCCTACGAGCAGTACTTC
CASSLESYEQYF
>NA|TRBJ2-7|NA|TRBV13
TGTGCCAGCAGGTTACGGGGCTCCTACGAGCAGTACTTC
CASRLRGSYEQYF
>NA|TRBJ2-7|TRBD1|TRBV15
TGTGCCACCAGCAGAGATTTTAGGACAGGATATCTGGAGCAGTACTTC
CATSRDFRTGYLEQYF
>once|TRBJ2-1|TRBD1|TRBV19
TGTGCCAGTAGTATTCGGCCGTACCACGGGACAGGGAAGGCACAAGAGCAGTTCTTC
CASSIRPYHGTGKAQEQFF
>once|TRBJ2-5|NA|TRBV15
TGTGCCACCAGCCGAACCCGAACTAGTGCGGAGACCCAGTACTTC
CATSRTRTSAETQYF
>NA|TRBJ2-7|TRBD2|TRBV10-3
TGTGCCATCAGTGGGACTAGCGACTACTACGAGCAGTACTTC
CAISGTSDYYEQYF
>NA|TRBJ2-1|TRBD2|TRBV11-3
TGTGCCAGCAGCTTCGGCAGCGGGAGGGGCAATGAGCAGTTCTTC
CASSFGSGRGNEQFF
>NA|TRBJ2-7|TRBD2|TRBV19
TGTGCCAGTAGTATGTTGGCGGGAGGGATCTACGAGCAGTACTTC
CASSMLAGGIYEQYF
>NA|TRBJ1-1|TRBD1|TRBV7-9
TGTGCCAGCACCCCTTCAGGGACAGCCCTTATGAACACTGAAGCTTTCTTT
CASTPSGTALMNTEAFF
>NA|TRBJ1-2|TRBD1|TRBV10-3
TGTGCCATCAGGACGCCGGGACAGGGGCGTAAGGGGTGGGGCTACACCTTC
CAIRTPGQGRKGWGYTF
>NA|TRBJ2-3|NA|TRBV13
TGTGCCAGCAGCTTAGGAGGGAGGACAGATACGCAGTATTTT
CASSLGGRTDTQYF
>NA|TRBJ2-1|TRBD2|TRBV4-3
TGCGCCAGCAGCCAGGTGCAGCGGGGGGCCTTGGATGAGCAGTTCTTC
CASSQVQRGALDEQFF
>few|TRBJ2-7|TRBD2|TRBV7-6
TGTGCCAGCAGCTTAGCGGGAGGGCCCCTCGAGCAGTACTTC
CASSLAGGPLEQYF
>NA|TRBJ1-2|NA|TRBV29-1
TGCAGCGTTAACAGGGCTGGCTATGGCTACACCTTC
CSVNRAGYGYTF
>NA|TRBJ2-1|NA|TRBV13
TGTGCCAGCAGCGACCGGGGGACTTCGGATCCGTTCTTC
CASSDRGTSDPFF
>NA|TRBJ2-1|NA|TRBV10-3
TGTGCCTCCCACCGGGGGATTCCCAATGAGCAGTTCTTC
CASHRGIPNEQFF
>NA|TRBJ2-1|NA|TRBV19
TGTGCCAGCGAAAGTAGCGGCAGCACCTACAATGAGCAGTTCTTC
CASESSGSTYNEQFF
>once|TRBJ1-5|NA|TRBV19
TGTGCCAGTAGTATCTCGGGTTTGGGCAATCAGCCCCAGCATTTT
CASSISGLGNQPQHF
>NA|TRBJ2-5|NA|TRBV27
TGTGCCAGCAGTTTAAGTAACAGCCAAGAGACCCAGTACTTC
CASSLSNSQETQYF
>NA|TRBJ2-2|NA|TRBV4-2
TGTGCCAGCAGCCAAGATGTCAGGGCTCAAAGGAGCACCGGGGAGCTGTTTTTT
CASSQDVRAQRSTGELFF
>NA|TRBJ2-5|NA|TRBV19
TGTGCCAGTAGCCCTATTAACGCGGGGGCCAAAGAGACCCAGTACTTC
CASSPINAGAKETQYF
>NA|TRBJ2-5|TRBD2|TRBV6-7
TGTGCCAGCAGCTGGACTAGCGGGAGGGCCCGGGAGACCCAGTACTTC
CASSWTSGRARETQYF
>NA|TRBJ1-1|NA|TRBV29-1
TGCAGCGTTGGCACAGGGCTCGTGGCTGAAGCTTTCTTT
CSVGTGLVAEAFF
>NA|TRBJ2-2|TRBD2|TRBV5-6
TGTGCCAGCGGGGCGGGGGGGACCGGGGAGCTGTTTTTT
CASGAGGTGELFF
>NA|TRBJ2-4|NA|TRBV11-3
TGTGCCAGCAGCTTTCGAGGTCTAGCCAAAAACATTCAGTACTTC
CASSFRGLAKNIQYF
>NA|TRBJ2-7|NA|TRBV7-2
TGTGCCAGCAGCCCCAGCTCCTACGAGCAGTACTTC
CASSPSSYEQYF
>NA|TRBJ2-5|NA|TRBV28
TGTGCCAGCAGTTTCGGGGGGCTACAAGAGACCCAGTACTTC
CASSFGGLQETQYF
>NA|TRBJ2-1|TRBD2|TRBV19
TGTGCCAGTAGTCCGGGGACTAGCGGGTACAATGAGCAGTTCTTC
CASSPGTSGYNEQFF
>once|TRBJ2-7|TRBD1|TRBV7-6
TGTGCCAGCAGCTTGGACAGGGGGCCCTACGAGCAGTACTTC
CASSLDRGPYEQYF
>NA|TRBJ2-1|TRBD1|TRBV4-1
TGCGCCAGCAGCCATGTAGACAGGGGCCAGTACAATGAGCAGTTCTTC
CASSHVDRGQYNEQFF
>few|TRBJ1-2|NA|TRBV20-1
TGCAGTGCCCGTCTCGGGGATGGCTACACCTTC
CSARLGDGYTF
>once|TRBJ1-1|NA|TRBV27
TGTGCCAGCCACCCCCCGGGGGGCAACACTGAAGCTTTCTTT
CASHPPGGNTEAFF
>NA|TRBJ2-3|TRBD2|TRBV28
TGTGCCAGCAGTTTCGGTGGGAGGGCCAGTGATACGCAGTATTTT
CASSFGGRASDTQYF
>NA|TRBJ2-7|TRBD1|TRBV27
TGTGCCAGCAGCCCCGGGACAGGGATCAACGAGCAGTACTTC
CASSPGTGINEQYF
>NA|TRBJ1-5|NA|TRBV21-1
TGTGCCAGCAGCAAGAAGGGACAGGGGGCTTATGGGCCCCAGCATTTT
CASSKKGQGAYGPQHF
>NA|TRBJ2-7|TRBD2|TRBV27
TGTGCCAGCAGCACTTCCGCGGGAGCCACCTACGAGCAGTACTTC
CASSTSAGATYEQYF
>NA|TRBJ2-7|TRBD2|TRBV18
TGTGCCAGCTCCAAAGGACTAGCGGGCCGGACGCACACCTACGAGCAGTACTTC
CASSKGLAGRTHTYEQYF